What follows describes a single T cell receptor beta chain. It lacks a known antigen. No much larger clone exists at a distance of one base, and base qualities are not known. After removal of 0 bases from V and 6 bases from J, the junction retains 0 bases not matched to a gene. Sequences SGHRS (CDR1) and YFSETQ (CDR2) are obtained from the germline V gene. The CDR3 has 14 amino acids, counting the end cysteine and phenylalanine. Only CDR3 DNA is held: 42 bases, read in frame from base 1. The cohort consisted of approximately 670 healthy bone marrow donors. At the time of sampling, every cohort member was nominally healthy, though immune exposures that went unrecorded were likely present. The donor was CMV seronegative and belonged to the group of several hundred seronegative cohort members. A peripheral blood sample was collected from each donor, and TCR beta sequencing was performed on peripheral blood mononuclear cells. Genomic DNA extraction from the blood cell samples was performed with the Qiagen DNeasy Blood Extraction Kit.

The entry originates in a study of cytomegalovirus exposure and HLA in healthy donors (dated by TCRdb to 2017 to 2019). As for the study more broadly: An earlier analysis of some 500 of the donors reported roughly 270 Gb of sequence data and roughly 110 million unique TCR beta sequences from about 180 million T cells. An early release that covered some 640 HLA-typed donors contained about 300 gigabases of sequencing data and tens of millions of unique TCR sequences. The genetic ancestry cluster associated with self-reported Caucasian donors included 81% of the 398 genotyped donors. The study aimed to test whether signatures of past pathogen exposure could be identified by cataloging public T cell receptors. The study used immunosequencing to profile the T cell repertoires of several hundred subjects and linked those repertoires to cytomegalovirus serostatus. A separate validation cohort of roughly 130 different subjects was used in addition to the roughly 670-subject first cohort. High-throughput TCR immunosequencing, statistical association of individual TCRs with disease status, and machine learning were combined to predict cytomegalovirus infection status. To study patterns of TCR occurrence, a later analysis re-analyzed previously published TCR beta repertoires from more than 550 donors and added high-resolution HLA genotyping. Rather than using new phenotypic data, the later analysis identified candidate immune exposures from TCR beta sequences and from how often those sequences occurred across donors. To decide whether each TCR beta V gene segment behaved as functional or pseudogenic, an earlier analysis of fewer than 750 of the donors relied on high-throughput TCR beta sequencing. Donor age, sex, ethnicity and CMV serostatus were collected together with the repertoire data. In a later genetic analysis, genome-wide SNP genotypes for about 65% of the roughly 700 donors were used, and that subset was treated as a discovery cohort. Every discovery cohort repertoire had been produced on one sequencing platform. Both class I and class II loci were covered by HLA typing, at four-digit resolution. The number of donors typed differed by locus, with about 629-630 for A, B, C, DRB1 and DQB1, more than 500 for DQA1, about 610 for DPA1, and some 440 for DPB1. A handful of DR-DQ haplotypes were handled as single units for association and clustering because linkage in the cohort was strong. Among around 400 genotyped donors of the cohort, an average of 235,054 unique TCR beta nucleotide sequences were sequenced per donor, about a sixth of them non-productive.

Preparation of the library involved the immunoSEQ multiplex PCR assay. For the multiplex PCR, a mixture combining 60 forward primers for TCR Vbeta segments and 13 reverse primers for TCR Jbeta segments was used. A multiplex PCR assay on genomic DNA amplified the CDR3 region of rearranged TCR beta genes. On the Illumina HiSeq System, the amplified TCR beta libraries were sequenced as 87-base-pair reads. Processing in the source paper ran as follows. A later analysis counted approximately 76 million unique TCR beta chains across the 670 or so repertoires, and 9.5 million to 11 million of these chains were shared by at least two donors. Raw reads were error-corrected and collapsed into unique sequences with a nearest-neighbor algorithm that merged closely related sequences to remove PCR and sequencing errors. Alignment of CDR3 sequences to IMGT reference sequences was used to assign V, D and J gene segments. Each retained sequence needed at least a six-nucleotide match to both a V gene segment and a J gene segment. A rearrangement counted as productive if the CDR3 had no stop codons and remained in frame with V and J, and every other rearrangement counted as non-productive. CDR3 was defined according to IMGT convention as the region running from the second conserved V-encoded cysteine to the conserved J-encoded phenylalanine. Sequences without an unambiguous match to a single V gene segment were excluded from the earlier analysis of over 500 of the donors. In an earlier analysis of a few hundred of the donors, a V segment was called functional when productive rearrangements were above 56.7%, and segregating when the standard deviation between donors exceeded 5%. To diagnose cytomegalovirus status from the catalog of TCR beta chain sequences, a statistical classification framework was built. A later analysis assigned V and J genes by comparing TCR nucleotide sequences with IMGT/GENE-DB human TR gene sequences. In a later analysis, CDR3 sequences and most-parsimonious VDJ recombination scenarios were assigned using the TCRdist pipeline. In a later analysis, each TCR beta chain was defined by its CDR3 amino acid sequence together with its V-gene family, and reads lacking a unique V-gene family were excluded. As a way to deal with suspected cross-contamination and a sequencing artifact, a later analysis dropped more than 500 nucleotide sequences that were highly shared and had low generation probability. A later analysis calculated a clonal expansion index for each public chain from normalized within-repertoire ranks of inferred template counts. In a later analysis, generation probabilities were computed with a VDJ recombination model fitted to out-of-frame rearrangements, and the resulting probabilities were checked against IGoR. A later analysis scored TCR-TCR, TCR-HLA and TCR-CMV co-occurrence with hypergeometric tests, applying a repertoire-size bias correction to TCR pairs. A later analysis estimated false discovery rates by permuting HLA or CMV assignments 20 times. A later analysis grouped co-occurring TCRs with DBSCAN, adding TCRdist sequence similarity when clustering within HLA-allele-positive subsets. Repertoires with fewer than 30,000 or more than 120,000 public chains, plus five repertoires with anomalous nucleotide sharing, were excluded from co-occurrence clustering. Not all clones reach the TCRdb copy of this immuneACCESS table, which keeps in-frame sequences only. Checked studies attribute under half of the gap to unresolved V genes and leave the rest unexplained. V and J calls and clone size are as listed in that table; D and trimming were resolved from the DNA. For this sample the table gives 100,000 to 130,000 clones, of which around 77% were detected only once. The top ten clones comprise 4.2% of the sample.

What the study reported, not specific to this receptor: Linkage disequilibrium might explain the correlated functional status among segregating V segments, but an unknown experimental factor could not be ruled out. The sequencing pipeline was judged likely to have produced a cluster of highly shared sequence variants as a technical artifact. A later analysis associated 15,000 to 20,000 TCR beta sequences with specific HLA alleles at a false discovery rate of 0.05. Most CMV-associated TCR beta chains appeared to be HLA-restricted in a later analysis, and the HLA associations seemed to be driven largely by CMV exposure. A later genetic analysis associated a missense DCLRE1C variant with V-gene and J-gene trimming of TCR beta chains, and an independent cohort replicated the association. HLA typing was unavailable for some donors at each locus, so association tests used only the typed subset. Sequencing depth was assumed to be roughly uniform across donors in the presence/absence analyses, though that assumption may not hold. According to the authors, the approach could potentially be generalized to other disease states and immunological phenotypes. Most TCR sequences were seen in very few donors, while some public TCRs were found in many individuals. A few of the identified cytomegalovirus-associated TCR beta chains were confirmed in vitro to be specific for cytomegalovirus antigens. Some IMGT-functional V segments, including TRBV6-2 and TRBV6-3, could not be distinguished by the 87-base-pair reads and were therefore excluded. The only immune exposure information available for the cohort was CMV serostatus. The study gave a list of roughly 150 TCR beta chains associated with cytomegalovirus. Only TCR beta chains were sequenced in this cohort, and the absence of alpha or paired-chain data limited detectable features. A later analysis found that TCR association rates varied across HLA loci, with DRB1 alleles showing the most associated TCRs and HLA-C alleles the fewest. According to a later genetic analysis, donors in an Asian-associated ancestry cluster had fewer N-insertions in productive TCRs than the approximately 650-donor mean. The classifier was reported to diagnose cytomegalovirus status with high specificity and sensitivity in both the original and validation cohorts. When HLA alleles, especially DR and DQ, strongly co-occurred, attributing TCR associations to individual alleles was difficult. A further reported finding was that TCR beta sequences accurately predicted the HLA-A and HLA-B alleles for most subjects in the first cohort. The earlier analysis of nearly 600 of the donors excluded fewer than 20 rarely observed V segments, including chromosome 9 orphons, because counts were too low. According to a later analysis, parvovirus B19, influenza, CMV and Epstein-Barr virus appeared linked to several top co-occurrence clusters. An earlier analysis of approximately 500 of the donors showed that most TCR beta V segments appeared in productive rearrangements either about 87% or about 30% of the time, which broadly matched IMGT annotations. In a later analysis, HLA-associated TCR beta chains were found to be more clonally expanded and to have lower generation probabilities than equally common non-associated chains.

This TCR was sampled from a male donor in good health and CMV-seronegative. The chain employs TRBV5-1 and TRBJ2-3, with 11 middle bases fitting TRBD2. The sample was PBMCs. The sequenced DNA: TGCGCCAGCAGCTTGGGGACTAGCGGGGATACGCAGTATTTT. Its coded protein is CASSLGTSGDTQYF.